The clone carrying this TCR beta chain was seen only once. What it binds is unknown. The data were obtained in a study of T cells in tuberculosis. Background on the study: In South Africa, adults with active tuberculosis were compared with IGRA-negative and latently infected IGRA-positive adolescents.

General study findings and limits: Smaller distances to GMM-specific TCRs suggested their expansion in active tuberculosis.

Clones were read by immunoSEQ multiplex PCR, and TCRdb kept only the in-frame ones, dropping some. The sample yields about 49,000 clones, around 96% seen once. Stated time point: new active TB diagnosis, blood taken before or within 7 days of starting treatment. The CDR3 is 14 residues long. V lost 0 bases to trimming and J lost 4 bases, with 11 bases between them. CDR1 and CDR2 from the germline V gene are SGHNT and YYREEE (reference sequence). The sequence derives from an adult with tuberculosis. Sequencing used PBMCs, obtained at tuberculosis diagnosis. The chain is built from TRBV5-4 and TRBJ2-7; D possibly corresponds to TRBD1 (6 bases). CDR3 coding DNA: TGTGCCAGCAGCTTGGAACAGGGTAAATACGAGCAGTACTTC. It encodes CASSLEQGKYEQYF.